Presented here are 3 T cell receptor beta chains from one specimen sequenced in a study of blood T cell repertoires in COVID-19. Method: immunoSEQ multiplex PCR; TCRdb's copy keeps in-frame clones and lacks some. The sample lists around 91,000 clones, 79% occurring once. Sequenced: peripheral blood. The receptors here all came from a woman older than 75 with active or convalescent COVID-19.

The V call is TRBV28, the J call TRBJ2-1; 9 bases line up with TRBD1. Germline CDR1 MDHEN, CDR2 SYDVKM. V lost 2 bases and J lost 3; bases outside the gene matches: 2. This CDR3 contains 15 residues. The CDR3 protein is CASSLMTGGYNEQFF. CDR3 in DNA: TGTGCCAGCAGTTTAATGACAGGGGGCTACAATGAGCAGTTCTTC.

The rearrangement links TRBV28 to TRBJ1-2, with 9 bases fitting TRBD1. Germline values: CDR1 MDHEN, CDR2 SYDVKM. The CDR3 consists of 14 residues. V was clipped by 6 bases and J by 5 bases; unmatched bases: 7. This CDR3 reads CASRGTGSRYGYTF. The CDR3 DNA is TGTGCCAGCAGGGGGACAGGGAGCAGATATGGCTACACCTTC.

This rearrangement joins TRBV2 to TRBJ2-3; 13 bases fit TRBD2. Germline CDR1 is SNHLY and CDR2 is FYNNEI. The CDR3 runs 16 residues. V dropped 5 bases and J dropped 9; count of bases not matched to a gene: 11. In nucleotides, the CDR3 is TGTGCCAGCAGTCACCGGACTAGCGGGAGTTTAGAAACGCAGTATTTT. It translates to CASSHRTSGSLETQYF.